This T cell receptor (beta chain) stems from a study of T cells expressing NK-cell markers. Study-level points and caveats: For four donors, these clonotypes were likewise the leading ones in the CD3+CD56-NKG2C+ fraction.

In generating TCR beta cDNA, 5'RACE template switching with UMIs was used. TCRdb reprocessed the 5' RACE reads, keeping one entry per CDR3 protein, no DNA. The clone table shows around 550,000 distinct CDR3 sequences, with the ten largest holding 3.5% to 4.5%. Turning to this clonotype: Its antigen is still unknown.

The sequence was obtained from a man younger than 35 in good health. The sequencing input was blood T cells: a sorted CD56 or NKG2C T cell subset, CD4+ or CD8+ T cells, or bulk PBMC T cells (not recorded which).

The CDR3 is CASSSTGGAETQYF. This chain links TRBV28 with TRBJ2-5; TCRdb's D call, TRBD1, is unchecked because there is no DNA. The CDR3 is 14 amino acids. CDR1 MDHEN and CDR2 SYDVKM come from the germline V gene.